This section outlines one T cell receptor (beta chain) sequence together with its context. What it recognizes is unknown. The sample belongs to a study of identical twins. Notes on the study in general: It was cross-sectional statistical analysis, not following the same donors, that the conclusions relied on.

This CDR3 spans 11 amino acids. The V gene lost 4 bases and the J gene lost 13 bases, with 14 bases spanning the gap. Germline loops: CDR1 SQVTM, CDR2 ANQGSEA. Each CDR3 protein gets one entry after TCRdb re-called the 5' RACE reads with MiXCR. Among fewer than 900,000 distinct CDR3 sequences, around a sixth were seen once, and the ten largest hold around 12%. The same sample was also studied in work on T cells expressing NK-cell markers. That paper notes: CD3+CD56+NKG2C+, CD3+CD56+NKG2C- and CD3+CD56-NKG2C+ T cells, once sorted, supplied the TCR beta repertoires. Eight donors were sequenced, seven testing HCMV-seropositive and one testing seronegative. One observes that, in a handful of donors, these clonotypes were also the leading ones within the CD3+CD56-NKG2C+ fraction.

This rearrangement joins TRBV29-1 to TRBJ2-1; D remains ambiguous. The clonotype originates from a woman between 18 and 29 years old in good health. Sequences were obtained from PBMCs. CDR3 DNA: TGCAGCGTTGTCGGATACTCAGCTCAGTTCTTC. Translated: CSVVGYSAQFF.